This T cell receptor beta chain was retrieved from a study of blood T cells in healthy people across ages. The V gene lost 5 bases and the J gene lost 5 bases, with 9 bases spanning the gap. This CDR3 is 13 amino acids long. With a J-beta primer mix and a sample-barcoded 5' primer, a second PCR ran about 6 to 11 cycles. Each CDR3 protein is one row after TCRdb ran MiXCR on the 5' RACE reads. The sample records more than 800,000 distinct CDR3 sequences, under 30% being singletons. The sample providers were healthy Caucasian people from Russia, aged roughly 6 to 95. The amount of total RNA extracted per sample was at least 6 micrograms. In this sample, this clonotype turned up a few times.

This sequence joins TRBV12-3 or TRBV12-4 and TRBJ2-2; D is unresolved. This TCR was recovered from a woman older than 75 in good health. The sequenced material came from blood. The CDR3 DNA reads as TGTGCCAGCAGTGCGACCACAACCGGGGAGCTGTTTTTT. Translating gives CASSATTTGELFF.